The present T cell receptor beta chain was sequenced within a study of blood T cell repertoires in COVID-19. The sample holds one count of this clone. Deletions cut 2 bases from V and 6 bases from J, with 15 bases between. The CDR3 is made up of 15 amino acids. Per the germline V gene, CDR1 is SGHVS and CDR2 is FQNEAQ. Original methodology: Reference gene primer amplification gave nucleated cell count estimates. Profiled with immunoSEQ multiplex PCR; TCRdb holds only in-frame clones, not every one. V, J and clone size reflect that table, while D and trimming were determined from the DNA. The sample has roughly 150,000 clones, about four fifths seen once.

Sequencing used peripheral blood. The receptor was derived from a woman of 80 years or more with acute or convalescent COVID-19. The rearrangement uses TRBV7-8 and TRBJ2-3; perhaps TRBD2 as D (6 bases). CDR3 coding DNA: TGTGCCAGCAGCTTAAGGGACTCGGCGGGCGATACGCAGTATTTT. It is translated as CASSLRDSAGDTQYF.